The present T cell receptor (beta chain) was sequenced within a study of blood T cell repertoires in COVID-19. Overall study context: There were acute and convalescent COVID-19 samples, and they came from the United States, Italy and Spain. Sources were T cells, B-cell-depleted T cells, or PBMCs; the material itself was cDNA or gDNA.

Original processing notes: For nucleated cells, counts were estimated from reference gene primer amplification. Assay used: immunoSEQ multiplex PCR; TCRdb lists only in-frame clones, some missing. V and J calls and clone size come straight from that table; D and trimming were deduced from the DNA. This table has approximately 120,000 clones, roughly 88% appearing once. This CDR3 region has 12 residues. V lost 11 bases, J lost 10 bases, and 9 bases stayed unmatched. CDR1 and CDR2 (germline): SEHNR, FQNEAQ (reference sequence). The source of this sequence is a woman aged 80 or over with acute or convalescent COVID-19. The chain uses TRBV7-9 and TRBJ1-1, with 11 bases identical to TRBD1. The material sequenced was peripheral blood. CDR3 amino acids: CAGLDGTGGAFF. CDR3 nucleotides: TGTGCCGGATTAGACGGGACAGGGGGAGCTTTCTTT.